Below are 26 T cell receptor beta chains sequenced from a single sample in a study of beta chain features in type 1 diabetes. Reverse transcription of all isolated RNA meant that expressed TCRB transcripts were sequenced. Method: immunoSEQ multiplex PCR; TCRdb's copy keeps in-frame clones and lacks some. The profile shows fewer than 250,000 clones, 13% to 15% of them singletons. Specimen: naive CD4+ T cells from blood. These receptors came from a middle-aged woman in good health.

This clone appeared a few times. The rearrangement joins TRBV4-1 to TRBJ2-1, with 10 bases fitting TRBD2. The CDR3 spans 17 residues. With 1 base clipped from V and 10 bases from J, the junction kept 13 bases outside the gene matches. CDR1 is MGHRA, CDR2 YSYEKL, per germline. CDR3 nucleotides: TGCGCCAGCAGCCAAGTGCCCGGTAGCGGGGGGTCCTGGGAGCAGTTCTTC. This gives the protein CASSQVPGSGGSWEQFF.

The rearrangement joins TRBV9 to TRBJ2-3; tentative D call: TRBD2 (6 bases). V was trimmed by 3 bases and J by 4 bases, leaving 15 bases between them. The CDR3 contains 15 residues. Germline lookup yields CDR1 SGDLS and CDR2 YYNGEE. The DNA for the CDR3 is TGTGCCAGCAGCGACCGGGGGAACGGGGCAGATACGCAGTATTTT. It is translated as CASSDRGNGADTQYF.

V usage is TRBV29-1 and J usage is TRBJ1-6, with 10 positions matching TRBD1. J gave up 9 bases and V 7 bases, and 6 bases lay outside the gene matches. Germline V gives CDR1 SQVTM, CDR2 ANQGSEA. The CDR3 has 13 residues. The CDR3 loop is CSAQGDRGSPLHF. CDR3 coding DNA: TGCAGCGCCCAGGGGGACAGGGGTTCACCCCTCCACTTT.

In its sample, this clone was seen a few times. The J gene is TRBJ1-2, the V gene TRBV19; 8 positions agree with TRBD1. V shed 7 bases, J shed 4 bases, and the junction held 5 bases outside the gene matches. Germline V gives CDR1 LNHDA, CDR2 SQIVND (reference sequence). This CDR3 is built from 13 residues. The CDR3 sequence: CASNPTGAYGYTF. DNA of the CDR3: TGTGCCAGTAATCCGACAGGGGCCTATGGCTACACCTTC.

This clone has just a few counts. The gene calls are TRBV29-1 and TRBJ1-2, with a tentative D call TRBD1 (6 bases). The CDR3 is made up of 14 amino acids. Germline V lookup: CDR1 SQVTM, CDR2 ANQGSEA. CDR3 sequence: CSCRTGTNVIGYTF. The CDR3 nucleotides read TGCAGTTGCCGTACCGGGACAAACGTTATTGGCTACACCTTC.

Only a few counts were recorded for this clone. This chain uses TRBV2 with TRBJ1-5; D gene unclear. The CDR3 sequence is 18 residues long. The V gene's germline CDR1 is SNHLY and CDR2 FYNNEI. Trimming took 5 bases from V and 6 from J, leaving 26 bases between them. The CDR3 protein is CASSIVPPAFRSGQPQHF. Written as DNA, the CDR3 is TGTGCCAGCAGTATCGTTCCCCCGGCGTTTAGGTCGGGTCAGCCCCAGCATTTT.

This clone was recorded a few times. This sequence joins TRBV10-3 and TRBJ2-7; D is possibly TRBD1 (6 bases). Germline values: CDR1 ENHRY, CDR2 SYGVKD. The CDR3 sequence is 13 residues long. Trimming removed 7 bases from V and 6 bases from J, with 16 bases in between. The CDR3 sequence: CAITLTKDSEQYF. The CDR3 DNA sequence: TGTGCCATCACCTTAACCAAGGACAGCGAGCAGTACTTC.

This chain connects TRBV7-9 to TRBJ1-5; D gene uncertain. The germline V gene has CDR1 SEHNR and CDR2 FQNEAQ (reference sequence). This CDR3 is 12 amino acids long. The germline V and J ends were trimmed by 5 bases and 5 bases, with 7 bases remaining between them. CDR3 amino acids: CASSPIDQPQHF. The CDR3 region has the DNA TGTGCCAGCAGCCCGATAGATCAGCCCCAGCATTTT.

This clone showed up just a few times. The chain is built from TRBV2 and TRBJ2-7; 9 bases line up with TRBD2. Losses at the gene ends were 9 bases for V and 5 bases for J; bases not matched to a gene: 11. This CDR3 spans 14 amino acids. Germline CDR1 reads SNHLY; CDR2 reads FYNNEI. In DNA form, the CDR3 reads TGTGCCAGTCGACTAGCGGAGGGAGGGCACGAGCAGTACTTC. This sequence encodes CASRLAEGGHEQYF.

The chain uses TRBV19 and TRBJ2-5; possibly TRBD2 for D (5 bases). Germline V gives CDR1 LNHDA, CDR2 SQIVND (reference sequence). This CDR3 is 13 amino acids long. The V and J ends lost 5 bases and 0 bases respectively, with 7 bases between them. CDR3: CASSWENQETQYF. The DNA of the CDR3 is TGTGCCAGTAGTTGGGAGAACCAAGAGACCCAGTACTTC.

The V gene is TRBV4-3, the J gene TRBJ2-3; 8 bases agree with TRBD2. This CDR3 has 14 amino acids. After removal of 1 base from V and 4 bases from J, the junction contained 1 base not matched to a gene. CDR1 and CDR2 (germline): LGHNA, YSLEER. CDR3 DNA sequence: TGCGCCAGCAGCCAAGGCGGGGGGCCAGATACGCAGTATTTT. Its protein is CASSQGGGPDTQYF.

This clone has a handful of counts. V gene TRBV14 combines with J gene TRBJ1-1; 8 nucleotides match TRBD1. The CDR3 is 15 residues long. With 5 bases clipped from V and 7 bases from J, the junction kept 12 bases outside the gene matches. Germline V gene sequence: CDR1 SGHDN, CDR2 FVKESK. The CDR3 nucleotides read TGTGCCAGCAGCGGGGGAACTACAGGGGGTTATGAAGCTTTCTTT. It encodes CASSGGTTGGYEAFF.

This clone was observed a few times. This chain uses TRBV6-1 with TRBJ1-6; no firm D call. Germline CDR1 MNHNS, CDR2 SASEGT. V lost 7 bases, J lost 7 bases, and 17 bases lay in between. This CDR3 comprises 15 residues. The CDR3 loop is CASIIRGGLNSPLHF. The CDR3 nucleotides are TGTGCCAGCATTATACGGGGAGGCCTAAATTCACCCCTCCACTTT.

CDR3 loop: CASSVGRGLSGANVLTF. DNA of the CDR3: TGTGCCAGCAGTGTTGGCAGGGGGCTCTCGGGGGCCAACGTCCTGACTTTC. The V and J genes are TRBV2 and TRBJ2-6, with TRBD1 identical over 8 bases. Per germline, CDR1 SNHLY and CDR2 FYNNEI. This CDR3 has 17 amino acids. J gave up 4 bases and V 4 bases, and 9 bases lay outside the gene matches.

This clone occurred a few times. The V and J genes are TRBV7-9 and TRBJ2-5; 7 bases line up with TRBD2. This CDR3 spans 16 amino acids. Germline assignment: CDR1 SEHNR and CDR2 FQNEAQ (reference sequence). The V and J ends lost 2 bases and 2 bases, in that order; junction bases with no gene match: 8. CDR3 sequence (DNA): TGTGCCAGCAGCTTAACTCCCGCTAGCGGACAAGAGACCCAGTACTTC. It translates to CASSLTPASGQETQYF.

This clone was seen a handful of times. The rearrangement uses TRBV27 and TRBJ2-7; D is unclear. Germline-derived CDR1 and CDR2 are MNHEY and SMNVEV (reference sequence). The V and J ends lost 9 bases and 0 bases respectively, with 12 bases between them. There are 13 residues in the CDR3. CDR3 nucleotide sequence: TGTGCCAGTGGCATCCAACCCTCCTACGAGCAGTACTTC. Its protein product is CASGIQPSYEQYF.

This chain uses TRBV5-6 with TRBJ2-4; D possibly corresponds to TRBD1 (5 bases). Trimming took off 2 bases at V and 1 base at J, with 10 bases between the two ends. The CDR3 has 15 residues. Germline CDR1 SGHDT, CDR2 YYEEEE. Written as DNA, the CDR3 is TGTGCCAGCAGCTTACTCAGGGATGCCAAAAACATTCAGTACTTC. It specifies CASSLLRDAKNIQYF.

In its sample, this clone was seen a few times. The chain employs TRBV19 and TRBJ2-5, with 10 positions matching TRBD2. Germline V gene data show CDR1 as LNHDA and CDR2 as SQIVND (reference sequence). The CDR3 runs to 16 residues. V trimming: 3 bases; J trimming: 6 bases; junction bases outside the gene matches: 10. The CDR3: CASSMSPAGGLQTQYF. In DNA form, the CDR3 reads TGTGCCAGTAGTATGAGCCCAGCGGGGGGGCTGCAGACCCAGTACTTC.

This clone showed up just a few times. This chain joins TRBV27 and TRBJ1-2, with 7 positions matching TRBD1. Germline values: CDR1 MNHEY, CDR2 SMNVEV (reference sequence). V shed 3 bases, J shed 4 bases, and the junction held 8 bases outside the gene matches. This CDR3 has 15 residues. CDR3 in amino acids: CASSFGDRDLYGYTF. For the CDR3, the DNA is TGTGCCAGCAGTTTTGGGGACAGAGACCTCTATGGCTACACCTTC.

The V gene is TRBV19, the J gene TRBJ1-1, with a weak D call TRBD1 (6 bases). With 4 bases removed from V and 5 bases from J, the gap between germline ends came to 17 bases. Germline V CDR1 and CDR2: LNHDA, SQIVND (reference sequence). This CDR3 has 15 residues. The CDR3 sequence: CASSKGGAGGTEAFF. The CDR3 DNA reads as TGTGCCAGTAGTAAGGGGGGGGCCGGTGGGACTGAAGCTTTCTTT.

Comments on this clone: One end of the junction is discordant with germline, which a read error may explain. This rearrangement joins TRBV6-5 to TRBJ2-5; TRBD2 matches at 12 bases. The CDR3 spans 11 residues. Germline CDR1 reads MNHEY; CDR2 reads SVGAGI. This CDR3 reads CASRGLAGPHF. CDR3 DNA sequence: TGTGCCAGCAGAGGACTAGCGGGGCCCCACTTC.

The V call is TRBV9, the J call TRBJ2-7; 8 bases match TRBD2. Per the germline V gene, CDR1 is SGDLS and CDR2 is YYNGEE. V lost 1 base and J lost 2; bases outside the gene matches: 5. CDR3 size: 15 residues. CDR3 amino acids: CASSVSGGGPYEQYF. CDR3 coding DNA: TGTGCCAGCAGCGTATCGGGCGGGGGGCCCTACGAGCAGTACTTC.

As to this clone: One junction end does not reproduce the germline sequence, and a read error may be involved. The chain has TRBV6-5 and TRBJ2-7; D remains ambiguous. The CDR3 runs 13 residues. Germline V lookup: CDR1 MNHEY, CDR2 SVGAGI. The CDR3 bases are TGTGCCAGCAGTTACTCGAGTCTAAGTCCCGAGAGCTTC. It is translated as CASSYSSLSPESF.

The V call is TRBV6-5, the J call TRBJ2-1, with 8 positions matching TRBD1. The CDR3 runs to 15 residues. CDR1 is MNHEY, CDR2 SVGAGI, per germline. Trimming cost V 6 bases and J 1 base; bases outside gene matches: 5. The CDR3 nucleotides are TGTGCCAGCAGCCTTCGACAGGGGTCCTACAATGAGCAGTTCTTC. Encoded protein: CASSLRQGSYNEQFF.

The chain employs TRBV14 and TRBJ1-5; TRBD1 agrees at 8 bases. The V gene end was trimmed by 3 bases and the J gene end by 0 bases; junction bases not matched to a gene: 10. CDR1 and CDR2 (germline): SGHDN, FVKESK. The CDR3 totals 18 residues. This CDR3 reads CASSHRRGQWNSNQPQHF. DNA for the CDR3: TGTGCCAGCAGCCACCGCAGGGGGCAGTGGAATAGCAATCAGCCCCAGCATTTT.

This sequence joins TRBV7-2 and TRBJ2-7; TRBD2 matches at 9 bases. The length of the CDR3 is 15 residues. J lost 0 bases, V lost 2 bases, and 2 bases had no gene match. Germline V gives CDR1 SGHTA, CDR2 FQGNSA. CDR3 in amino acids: CASSLISGGSYEQYF. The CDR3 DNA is TGTGCCAGCAGCTTAATTAGCGGGGGCTCCTACGAGCAGTACTTC.